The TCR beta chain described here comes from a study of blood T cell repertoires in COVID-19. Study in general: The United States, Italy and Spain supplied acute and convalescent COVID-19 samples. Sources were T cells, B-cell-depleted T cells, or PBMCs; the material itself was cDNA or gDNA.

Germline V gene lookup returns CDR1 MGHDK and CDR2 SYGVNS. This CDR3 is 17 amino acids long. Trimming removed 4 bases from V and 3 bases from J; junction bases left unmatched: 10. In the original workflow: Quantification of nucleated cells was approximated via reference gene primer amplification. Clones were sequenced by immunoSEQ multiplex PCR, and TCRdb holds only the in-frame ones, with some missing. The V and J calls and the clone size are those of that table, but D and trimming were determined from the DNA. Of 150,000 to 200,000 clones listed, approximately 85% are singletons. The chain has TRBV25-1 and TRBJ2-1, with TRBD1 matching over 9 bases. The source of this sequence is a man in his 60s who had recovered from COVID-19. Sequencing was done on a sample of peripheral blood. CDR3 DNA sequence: TGTGCCAGCAGTGGCACCGGGACAGGGACCGTCTACAATGAGCAGTTCTTC. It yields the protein CASSGTGTGTVYNEQFF.